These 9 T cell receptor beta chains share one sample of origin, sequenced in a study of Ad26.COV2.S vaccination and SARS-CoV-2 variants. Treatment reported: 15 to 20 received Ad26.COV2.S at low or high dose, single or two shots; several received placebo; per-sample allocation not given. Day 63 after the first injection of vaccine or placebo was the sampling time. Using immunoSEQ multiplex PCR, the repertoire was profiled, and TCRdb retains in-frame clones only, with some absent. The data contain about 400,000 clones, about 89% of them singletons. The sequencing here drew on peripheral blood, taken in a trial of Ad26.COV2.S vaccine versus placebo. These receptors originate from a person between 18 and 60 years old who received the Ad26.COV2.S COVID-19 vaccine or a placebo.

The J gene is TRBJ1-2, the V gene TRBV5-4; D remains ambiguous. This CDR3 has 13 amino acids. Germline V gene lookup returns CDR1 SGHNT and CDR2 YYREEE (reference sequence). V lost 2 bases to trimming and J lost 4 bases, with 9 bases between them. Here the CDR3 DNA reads TGTGCCAGCAGCTTCGACGGCGTCTATGGCTACACCTTC. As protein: CASSFDGVYGYTF.

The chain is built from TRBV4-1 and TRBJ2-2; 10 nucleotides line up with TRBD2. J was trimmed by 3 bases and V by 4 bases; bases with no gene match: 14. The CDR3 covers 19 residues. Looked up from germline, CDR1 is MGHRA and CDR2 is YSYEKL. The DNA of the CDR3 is TGCGCCAGCAGCCTCCTCCCAGGGCTAGCGGGAGAAGACACCGGGGAGCTGTTTTTT. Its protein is CASSLLPGLAGEDTGELFF.

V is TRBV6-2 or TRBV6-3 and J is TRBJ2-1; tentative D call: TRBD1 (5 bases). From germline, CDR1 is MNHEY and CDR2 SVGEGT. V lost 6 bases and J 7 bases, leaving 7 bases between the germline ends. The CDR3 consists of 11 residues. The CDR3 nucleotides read TGTGCCAGCAGCGCAGGGAATGAGCAGTTCTTC. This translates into CASSAGNEQFF.

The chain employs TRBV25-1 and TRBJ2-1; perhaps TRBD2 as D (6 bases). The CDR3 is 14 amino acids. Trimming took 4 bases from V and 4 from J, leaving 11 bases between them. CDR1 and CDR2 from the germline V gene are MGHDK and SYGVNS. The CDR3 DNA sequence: TGTGCCAGCAGTGCTTCTAGCGCTTACAATGAGCAGTTCTTC. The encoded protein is CASSASSAYNEQFF.

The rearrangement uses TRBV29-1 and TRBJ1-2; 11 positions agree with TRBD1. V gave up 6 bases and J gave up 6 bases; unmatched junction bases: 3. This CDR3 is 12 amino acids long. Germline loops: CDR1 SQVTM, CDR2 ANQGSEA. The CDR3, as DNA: TGCAGCGTAGGGACAGGGGGTCATGGCTACACCTTC. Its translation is CSVGTGGHGYTF.

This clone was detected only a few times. The CDR3 nucleotides are TGTGCCAGCAGCTTAGTTGGTTTTTTGCTAGCCGAGACCCAGTACTTC. Residues: CASSLVGFLLAETQYF. V is TRBV7-6 and J is TRBJ2-5; perhaps TRBD2 as D (5 bases). V gave up 1 base and J gave up 5 bases, with 17 bases separating them. The CDR3 has 16 amino acids. Germline assignment: CDR1 SGHVS and CDR2 FNYEAQ.

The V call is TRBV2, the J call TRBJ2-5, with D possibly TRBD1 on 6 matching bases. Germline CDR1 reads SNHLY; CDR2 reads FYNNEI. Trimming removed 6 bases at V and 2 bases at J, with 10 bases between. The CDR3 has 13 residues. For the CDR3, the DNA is TGTGCCAGCAGCGGACAGTTTCAAGAGACCCAGTACTTC. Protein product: CASSGQFQETQYF. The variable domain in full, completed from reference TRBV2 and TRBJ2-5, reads EPEVTQTPSHQVTQMGQEVILRCVPISNHLYFYWYRQILGQKVEFLVSFYNNEISEKSEIFDDQFSVERPDGSNFTLKIRSTKLEDSAMYFCASSGQFQETQYFGPGTRLLVL.

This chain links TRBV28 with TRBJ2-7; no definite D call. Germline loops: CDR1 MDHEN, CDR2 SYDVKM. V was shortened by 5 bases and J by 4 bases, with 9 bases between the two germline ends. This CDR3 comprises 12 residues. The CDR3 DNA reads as TGTGCCAGCAGTGCCGCGATGTACGAGCAGTACTTC. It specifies CASSAAMYEQYF.

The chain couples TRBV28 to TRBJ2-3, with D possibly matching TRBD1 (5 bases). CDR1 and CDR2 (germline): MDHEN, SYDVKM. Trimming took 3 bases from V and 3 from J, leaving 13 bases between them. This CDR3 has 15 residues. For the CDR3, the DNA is TGTGCCAGCAGTTTCGCCAGGGCCTGGACAGATACGCAGTATTTT. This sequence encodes CASSFARAWTDTQYF.